This TCR beta chain originates from a study of blood T cell repertoires in COVID-19. Study-level information: Acute-phase and convalescent COVID-19 samples originated in the United States, Italy and Spain. Sample material is recorded as cDNA or gDNA derived from T cells, B-cell-depleted T cells, or PBMCs.

CDR1 and CDR2 (germline): SGHVS, FNYEAQ. The CDR3 is made up of 16 amino acids. Trimming took 5 bases from V and 4 from J; bases not matched to a gene: 6. Authors' processing steps: Reference gene primer amplification gave estimated nucleated cell counts. Libraries were prepared by immunoSEQ multiplex PCR; TCRdb keeps only in-frame clonotypes and omits some of them. Clone size and the V and J calls come from that table; the DNA yielded D and trimming. The sample consists of around 180,000 clones, approximately 84% of them appearing once. This clone occurred once. Sequenced sample: peripheral blood. The V and J genes are TRBV7-6 and TRBJ2-2; TRBD2 agrees at 11 bases. This receptor was taken from a human donor in a cohort sampled during active COVID-19. In DNA form, the CDR3 reads TGTGCCAGCAGCCCTCTAGCGGGGGGAGTCACCGGGGAGCTGTTTTTT. Its translation is CASSPLAGGVTGELFF.